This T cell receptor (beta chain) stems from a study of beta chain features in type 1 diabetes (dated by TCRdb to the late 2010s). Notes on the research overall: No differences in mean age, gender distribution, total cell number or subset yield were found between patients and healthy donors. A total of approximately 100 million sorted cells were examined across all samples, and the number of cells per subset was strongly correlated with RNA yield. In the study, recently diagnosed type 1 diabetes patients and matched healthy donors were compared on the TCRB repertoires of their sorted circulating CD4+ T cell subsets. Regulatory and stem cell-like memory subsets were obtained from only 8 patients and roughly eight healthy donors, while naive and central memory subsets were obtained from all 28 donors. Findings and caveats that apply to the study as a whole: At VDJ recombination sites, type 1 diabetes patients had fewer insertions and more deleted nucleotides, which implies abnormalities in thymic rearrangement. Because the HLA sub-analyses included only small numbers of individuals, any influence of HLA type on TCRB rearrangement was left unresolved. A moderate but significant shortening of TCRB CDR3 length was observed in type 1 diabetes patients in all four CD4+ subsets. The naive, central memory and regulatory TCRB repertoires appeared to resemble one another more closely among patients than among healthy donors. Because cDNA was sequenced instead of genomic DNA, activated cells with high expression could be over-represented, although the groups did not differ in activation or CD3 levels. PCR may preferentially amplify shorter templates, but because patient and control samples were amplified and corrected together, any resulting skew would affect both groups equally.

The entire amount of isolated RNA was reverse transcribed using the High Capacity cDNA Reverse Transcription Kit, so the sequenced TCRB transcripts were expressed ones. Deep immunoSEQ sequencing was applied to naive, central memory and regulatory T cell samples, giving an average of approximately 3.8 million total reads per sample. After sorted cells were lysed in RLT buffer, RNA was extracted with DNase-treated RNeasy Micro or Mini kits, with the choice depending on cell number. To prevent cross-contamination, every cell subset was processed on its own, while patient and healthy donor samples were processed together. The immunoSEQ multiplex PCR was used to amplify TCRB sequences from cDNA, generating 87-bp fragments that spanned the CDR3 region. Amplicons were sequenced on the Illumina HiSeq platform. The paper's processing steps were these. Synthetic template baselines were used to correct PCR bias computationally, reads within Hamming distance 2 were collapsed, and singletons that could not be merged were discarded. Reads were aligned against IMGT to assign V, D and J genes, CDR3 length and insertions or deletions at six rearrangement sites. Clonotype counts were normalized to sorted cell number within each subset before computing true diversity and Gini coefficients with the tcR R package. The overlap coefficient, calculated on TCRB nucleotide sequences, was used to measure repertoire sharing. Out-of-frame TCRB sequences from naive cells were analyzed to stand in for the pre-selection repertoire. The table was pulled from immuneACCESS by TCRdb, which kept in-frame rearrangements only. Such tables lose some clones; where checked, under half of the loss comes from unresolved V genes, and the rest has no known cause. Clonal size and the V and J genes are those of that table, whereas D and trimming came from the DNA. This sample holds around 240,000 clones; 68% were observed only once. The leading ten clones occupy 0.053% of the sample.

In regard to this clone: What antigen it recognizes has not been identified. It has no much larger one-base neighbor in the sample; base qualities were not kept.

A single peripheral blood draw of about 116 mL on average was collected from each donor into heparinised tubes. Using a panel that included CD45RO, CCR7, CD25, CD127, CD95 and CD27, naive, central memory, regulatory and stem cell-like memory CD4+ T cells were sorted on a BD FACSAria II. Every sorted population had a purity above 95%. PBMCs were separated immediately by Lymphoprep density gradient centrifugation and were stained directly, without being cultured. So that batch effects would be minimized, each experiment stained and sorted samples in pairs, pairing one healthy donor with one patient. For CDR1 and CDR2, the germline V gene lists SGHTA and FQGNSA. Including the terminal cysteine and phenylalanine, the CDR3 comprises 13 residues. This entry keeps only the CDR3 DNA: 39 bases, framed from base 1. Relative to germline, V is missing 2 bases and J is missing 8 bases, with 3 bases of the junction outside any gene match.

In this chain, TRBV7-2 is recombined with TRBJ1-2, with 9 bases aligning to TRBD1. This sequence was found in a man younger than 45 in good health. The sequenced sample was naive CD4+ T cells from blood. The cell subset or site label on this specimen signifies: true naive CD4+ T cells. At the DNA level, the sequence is TGTGCCAGCAGCTTAAGGACAGGGGACGGCTACACCTTC. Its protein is CASSLRTGDGYTF.